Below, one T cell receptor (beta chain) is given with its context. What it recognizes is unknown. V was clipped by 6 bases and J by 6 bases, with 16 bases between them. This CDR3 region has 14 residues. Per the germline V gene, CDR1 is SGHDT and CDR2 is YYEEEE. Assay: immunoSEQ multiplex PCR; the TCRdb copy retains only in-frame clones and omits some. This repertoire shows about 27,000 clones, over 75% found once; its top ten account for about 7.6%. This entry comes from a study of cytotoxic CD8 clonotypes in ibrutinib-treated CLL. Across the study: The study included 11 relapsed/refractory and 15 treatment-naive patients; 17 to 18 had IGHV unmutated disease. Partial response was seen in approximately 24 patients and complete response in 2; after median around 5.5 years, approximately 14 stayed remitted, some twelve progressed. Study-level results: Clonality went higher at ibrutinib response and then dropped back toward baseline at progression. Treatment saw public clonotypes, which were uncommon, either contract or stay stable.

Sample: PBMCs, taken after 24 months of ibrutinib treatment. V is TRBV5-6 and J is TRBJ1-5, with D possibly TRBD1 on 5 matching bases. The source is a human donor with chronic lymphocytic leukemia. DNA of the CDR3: TGTGCCAGCATGGTACGGGGCGCGGGTCAGCCCCAGCATTTT. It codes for CASMVRGAGQPQHF.